This T cell receptor beta chain was captured by sequencing in a study of T cells after yellow fever vaccination. Comment on this clonotype: Its antigen is still unknown.

As TCR cDNA was made by 5'RACE template switching, a universal primer site and UMIs were added. TCRdb reprocessed the 5' RACE reads with MiXCR, giving one entry per CDR3 protein. The sample lists some 240,000 distinct CDR3 sequences, about 5.2% occurring once. Broader study findings: Overall, a small share of clonotypes was seen in both CD4 and CD8 compartments. Repertoires obtained by FACS sorting could include abundant clonotypes that entered as contaminants from the bulk population.

In germline, CDR1 is SGDLS, CDR2 YYNGEE. The germline V and J ends were trimmed by 2 bases and 5 bases, with 5 bases remaining between them. This CDR3 has 11 residues. V and J are TRBV9 and TRBJ2-7; unclear D gene. This sample comprised CD4+ T cells sorted from PBMCs, obtained on the day of the yellow fever booster vaccination. The clonotype was recovered from a man between 18 and 35 years old who received the YFV17D yellow fever vaccine. CDR3 sequence (DNA): TGTGCCAGCAGCGTGTGGGACGAGCAGTACGTC. This codes for CASSVWDEQYV.